These T cell receptor beta chains were read from a single sample in a study of T-cell reconstitution after alpha-beta-depleted transplantation in children. TCRdb reprocessed the PCR reads with MiXCR, giving one entry per CDR3 protein. The table has about 230,000 distinct CDR3 sequences, 7.5% to 10% seen once. Sample: PBMCs from the stem cell graft donor, taken from the stem cell graft. These TCRs come from a human donor who donated a stem cell graft to a child with SCID. The CDR3 runs from the conserved cysteine through the conserved F or W. D genes are given only for firm matches. Size tells how often a clone was seen (once, few, many) or the class of an expanded clone, and some rows leave it out.

v_gene	j_gene	d_gene	abundance	CDR3nt	CDR3aa
TRBV11-2	TRBJ2-4	TRBD1	many	TGTGCCAGCAGCTTGCCCCCGGGACAGGGTCTGGCAAACATTCAGTACTTC	CASSLPPGQGLANIQYF
TRBV27	TRBJ2-7	-	many	TGTGCCAGCAGTGGTGGGAGCAAGGGCTACGAGCAGTACTTC	CASSGGSKGYEQYF
TRBV6-1	TRBJ1-1	TRBD1	many	TGTGCCAGCAGCCTACGGGACAGATGGGAGACTGAAGCTTTCTTT	CASSLRDRWETEAFF
TRBV2	TRBJ1-1	-	many	TGTGCCAGCAACGGCAATATGGGTAGGGCTGAAGCTTTCTTT	CASNGNMGRAEAFF
TRBV7-8	TRBJ1-5	TRBD1	many	TGTGCCAGCAGCTTAAGTATTGCGTCAACGTGGACAGGGGTTGAGCAGCCCCAGCATTTT	CASSLSIASTWTGVEQPQHF
TRBV12-3/TRBV12-4	TRBJ2-3	-	many	TGTGCCAGCAGGGGGGTCGCTAGCACAGATACGCAGTATTTT	CASRGVASTDTQYF
TRBV5-1	TRBJ1-6	-	-	TGCGCCAGCAGCTTGGGGACGGCCTATTCACCCCTCCACTTT	CASSLGTAYSPLHF
TRBV25-1	TRBJ2-2	-	many	TGTGCCAGCAGTGACTTCTACACCGGGGAGCTGTTTTTT	CASSDFYTGELFF
TRBV15	TRBJ2-1	-	many	TGTGCCACCAGCAGGGCTTACAATGAGCAGTTCTTC	CATSRAYNEQFF
TRBV9	TRBJ2-2	-	many	TGTGCCAGCAGCGTAGGTTTGGAGGGCGGGGAGCTGTTTTTT	CASSVGLEGGELFF
TRBV5-6	TRBJ1-1	-	once	TGTGCCAGCAGCGTCCGGACCCTCGGGAACACTGAAGCTTTCTTT	CASSVRTLGNTEAFF
TRBV6-4	TRBJ2-5	-	many	TGTGCCAGCAGTGAATTCGGGCAGGGTGGTCCAGAGACCCAGTACTTC	CASSEFGQGGPETQYF
TRBV5-1	TRBJ2-1	TRBD1	many	TGCGCCAGCAGCTTGGGGACAGGAGCCTACAATGAGCAGTTCTTC	CASSLGTGAYNEQFF
TRBV20-1	TRBJ2-2	-	many	TGCAGTGCTAGAGATGCAAGGGACACCGGGGAGCTGTTTTTT	CSARDARDTGELFF
TRBV4-1	TRBJ2-7	-	few	TGCGCCAGCAGGGAGGCGGGCGAGCAGTACTTC	CASREAGEQYF